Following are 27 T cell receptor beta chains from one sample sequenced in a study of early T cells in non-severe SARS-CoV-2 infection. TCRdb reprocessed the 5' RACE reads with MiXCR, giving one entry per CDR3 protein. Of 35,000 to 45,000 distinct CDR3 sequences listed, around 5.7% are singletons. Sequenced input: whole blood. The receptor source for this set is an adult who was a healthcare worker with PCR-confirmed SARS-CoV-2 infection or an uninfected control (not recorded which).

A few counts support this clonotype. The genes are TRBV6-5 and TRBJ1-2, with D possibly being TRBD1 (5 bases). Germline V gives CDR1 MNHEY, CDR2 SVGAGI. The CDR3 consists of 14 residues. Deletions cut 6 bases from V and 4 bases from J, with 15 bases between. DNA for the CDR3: TGTGCCAGCAGGCGCCGGGGGAAGCCCTATGGCTACACCTTC. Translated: CASRRRGKPYGYTF.

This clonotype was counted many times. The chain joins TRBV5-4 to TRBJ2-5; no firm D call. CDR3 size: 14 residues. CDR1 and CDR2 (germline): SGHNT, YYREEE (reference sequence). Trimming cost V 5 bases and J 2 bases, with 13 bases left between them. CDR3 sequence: CASRRSQEQETQYF. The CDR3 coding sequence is TGTGCCAGCAGAAGGAGCCAGGAACAAGAGACCCAGTACTTC.

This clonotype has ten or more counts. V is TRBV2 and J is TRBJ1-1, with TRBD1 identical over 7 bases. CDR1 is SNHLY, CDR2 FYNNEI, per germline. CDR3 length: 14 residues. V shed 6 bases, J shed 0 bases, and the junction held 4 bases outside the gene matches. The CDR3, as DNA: TGTGCCAGCAGGTTCGGACAGGTGAACACTGAAGCTTTCTTT. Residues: CASRFGQVNTEAFF.

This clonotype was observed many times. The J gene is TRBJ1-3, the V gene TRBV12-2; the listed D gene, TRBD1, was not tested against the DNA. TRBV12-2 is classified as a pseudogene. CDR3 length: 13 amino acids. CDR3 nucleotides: TGTGCAAGTCGCTCCCCTTCTGGAAACACCATATATTTT. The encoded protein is CASRSPSGNTIYF.

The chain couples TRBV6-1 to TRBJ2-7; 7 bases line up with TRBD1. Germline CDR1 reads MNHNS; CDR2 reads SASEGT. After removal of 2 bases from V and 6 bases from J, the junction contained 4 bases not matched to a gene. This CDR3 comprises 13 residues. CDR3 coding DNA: TGTGCCAGCAGTGAACCAAACAGGGGCGAGCAGTACTTC. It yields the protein CASSEPNRGEQYF.

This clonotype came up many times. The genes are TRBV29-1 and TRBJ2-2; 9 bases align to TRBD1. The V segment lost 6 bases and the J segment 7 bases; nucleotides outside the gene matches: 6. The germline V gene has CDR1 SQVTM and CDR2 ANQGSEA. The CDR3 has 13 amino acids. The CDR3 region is CSVTGTGFGELFF. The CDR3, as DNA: TGCAGCGTAACCGGGACAGGGTTCGGGGAGCTGTTTTTT.

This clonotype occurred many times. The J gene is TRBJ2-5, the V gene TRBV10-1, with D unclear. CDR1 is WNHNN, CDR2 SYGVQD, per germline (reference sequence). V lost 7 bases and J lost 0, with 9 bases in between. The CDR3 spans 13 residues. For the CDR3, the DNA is TGCGCCAGCACCTCAAAGTACCAAGAGACCCAGTACTTC. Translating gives CASTSKYQETQYF.

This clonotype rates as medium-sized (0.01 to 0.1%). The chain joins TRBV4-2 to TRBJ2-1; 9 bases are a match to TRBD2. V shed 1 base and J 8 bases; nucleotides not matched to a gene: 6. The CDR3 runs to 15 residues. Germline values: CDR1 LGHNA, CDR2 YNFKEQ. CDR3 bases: TGTGCCAGCAGCCAAGTGCGGGGGGGGCCGGATGAGCAGTTCTTC. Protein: CASSQVRGGPDEQFF.

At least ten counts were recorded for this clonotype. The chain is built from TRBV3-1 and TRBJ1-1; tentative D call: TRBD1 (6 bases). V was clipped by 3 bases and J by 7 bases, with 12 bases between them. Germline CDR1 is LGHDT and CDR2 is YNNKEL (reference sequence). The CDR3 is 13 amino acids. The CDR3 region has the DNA TGTGCCAGCAGCCATAAGGGGGGGAGTGAAGCTTTCTTT. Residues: CASSHKGGSEAFF.

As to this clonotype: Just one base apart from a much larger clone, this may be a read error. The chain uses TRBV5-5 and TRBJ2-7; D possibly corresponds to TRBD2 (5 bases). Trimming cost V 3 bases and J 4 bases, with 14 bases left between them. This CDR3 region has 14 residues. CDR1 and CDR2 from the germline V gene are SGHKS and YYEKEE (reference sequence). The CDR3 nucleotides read TGTGCCAGCAGCTCGGGATCTGGACCTTACGAGCAGTACTTC. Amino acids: CASSSGSGPYEQYF.

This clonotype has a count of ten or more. CDR3 sequence: CSAPWTASNYGYTF. CDR3 bases: TGCAGTGCTCCCTGGACAGCTTCTAACTATGGCTACACCTTC. The chain carries TRBV20-1 and TRBJ1-2; TRBD1 might be the D (6 bases). Germline CDR1 is DFQATT and CDR2 is SNEGSKA (reference sequence). V shed 5 bases and J shed 0 bases, with 13 bases lying between them. The length of the CDR3 is 14 residues.

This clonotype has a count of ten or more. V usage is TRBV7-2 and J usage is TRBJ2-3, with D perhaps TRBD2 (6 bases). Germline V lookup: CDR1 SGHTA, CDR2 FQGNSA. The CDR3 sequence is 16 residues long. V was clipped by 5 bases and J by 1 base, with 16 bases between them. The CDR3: CASSPRASARTDTQYF. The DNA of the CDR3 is TGTGCCAGCAGCCCTAGGGCTAGCGCTCGCACAGATACGCAGTATTTT.

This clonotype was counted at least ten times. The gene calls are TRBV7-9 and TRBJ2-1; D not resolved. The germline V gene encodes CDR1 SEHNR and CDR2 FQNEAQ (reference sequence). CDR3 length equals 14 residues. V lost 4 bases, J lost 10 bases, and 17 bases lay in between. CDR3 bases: TGTGCCAGCAGCTCTCCCAGAGCAGCCCGAGAGCAGTTCTTC. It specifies CASSSPRAAREQFF.

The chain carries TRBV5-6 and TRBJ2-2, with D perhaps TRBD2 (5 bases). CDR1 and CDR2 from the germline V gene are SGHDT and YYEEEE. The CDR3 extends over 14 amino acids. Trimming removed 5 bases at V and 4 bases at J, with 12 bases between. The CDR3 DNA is TGTGCCAGCAGAGCCGAGGGAAGCACCGGGGAGCTGTTTTTT. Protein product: CASRAEGSTGELFF. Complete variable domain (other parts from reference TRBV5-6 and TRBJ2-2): DAGVTQSPTHLIKTRGQQVTLRCSPKSGHDTVSWYQQALGQGPQFIFQYYEEEERQRGNFPDRFSGHQFPNYSSELNVNALLLGDSALYLCASRAEGSTGELFFGEGSRLTVL.

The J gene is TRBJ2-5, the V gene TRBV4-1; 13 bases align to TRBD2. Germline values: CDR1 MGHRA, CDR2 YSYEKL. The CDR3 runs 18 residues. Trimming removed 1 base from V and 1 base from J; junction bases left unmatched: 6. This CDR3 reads CASSQGLAGGRGQETQYF. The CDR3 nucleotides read TGCGCCAGCAGCCAAGGACTAGCGGGGGGCCGGGGCCAAGAGACCCAGTACTTC.

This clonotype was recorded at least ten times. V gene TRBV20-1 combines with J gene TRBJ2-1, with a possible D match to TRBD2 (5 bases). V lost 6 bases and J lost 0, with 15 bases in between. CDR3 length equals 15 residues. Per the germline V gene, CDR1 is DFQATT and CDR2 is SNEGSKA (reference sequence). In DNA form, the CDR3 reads TGCAGTGCGTACGCGGAGGCAACCTCCTACAATGAGCAGTTCTTC. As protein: CSAYAEATSYNEQFF.

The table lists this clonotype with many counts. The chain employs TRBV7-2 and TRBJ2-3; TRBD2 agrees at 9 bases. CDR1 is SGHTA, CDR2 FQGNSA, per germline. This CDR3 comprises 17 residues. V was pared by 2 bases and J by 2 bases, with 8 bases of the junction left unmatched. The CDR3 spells CASSLSGGGGATDTQYF. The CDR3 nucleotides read TGTGCCAGCAGCTTAAGTGGTGGCGGGGGGGCCACAGATACGCAGTATTTT.

CDR3 amino acids: CASTIGKAGYNEKLFF. The CDR3 nucleotides read TGTGCCAGTACCATCGGGAAAGCCGGGTATAATGAAAAACTGTTTTTT. This chain uses TRBV19 with TRBJ1-4; D not certain. Germline V gene sequence: CDR1 LNHDA, CDR2 SQIVND (reference sequence). The CDR3 sequence is 16 residues long. V was shortened by 7 bases and J by 4 bases, with 19 bases between the two germline ends.

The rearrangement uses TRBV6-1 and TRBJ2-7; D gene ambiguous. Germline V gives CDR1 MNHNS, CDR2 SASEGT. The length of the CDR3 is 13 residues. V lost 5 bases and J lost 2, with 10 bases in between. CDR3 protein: CASSRDGAYEQYF. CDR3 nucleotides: TGTGCCAGCAGTCGAGACGGAGCCTACGAGCAGTACTTC.

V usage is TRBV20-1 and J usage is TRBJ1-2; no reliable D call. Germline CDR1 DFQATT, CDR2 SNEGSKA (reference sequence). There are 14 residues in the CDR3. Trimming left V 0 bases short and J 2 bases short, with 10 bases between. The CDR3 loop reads CSARDSGRNYGYTF. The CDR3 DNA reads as TGCAGTGCTAGAGATTCTGGGCGGAACTATGGCTACACCTTC.

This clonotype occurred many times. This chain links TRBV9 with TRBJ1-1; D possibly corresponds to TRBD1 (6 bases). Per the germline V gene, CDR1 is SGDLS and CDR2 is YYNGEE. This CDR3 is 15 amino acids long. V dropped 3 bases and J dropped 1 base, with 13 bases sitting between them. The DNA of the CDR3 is TGTGCCAGCAGCGCCTACAGGGCGGAGAACACTGAAGCTTTCTTT. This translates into CASSAYRAENTEAFF.

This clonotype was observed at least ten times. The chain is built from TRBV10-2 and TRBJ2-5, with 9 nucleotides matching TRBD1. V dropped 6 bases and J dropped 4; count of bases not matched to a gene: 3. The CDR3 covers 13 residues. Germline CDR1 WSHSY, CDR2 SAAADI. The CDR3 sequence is CASRDRGRETQYF. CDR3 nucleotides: TGCGCCAGCAGGGACAGGGGTCGAGAGACCCAGTACTTC.

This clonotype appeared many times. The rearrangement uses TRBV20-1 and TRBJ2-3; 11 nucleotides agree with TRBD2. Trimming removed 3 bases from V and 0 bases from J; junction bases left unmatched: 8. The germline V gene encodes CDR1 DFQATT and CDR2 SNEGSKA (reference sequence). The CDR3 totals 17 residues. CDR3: CSARGAGLAGSTDTQYF. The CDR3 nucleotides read TGCAGTGCTAGGGGCGCCGGACTAGCGGGTAGCACAGATACGCAGTATTTT.

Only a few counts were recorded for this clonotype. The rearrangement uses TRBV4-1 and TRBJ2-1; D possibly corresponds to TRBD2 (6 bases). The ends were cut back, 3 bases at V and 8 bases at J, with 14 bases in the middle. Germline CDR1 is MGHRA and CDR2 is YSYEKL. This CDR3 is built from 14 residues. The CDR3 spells CASSHGTPEDEQFF. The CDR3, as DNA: TGCGCCAGCAGCCACGGGACTCCCGAGGATGAGCAGTTCTTC.

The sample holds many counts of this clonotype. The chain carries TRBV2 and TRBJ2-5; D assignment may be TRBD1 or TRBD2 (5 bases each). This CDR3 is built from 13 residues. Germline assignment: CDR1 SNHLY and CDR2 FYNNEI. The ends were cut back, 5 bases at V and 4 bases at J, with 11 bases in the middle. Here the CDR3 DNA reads TGTGCCAGCAGTAATCAGAGGGGAGAGACCCAGTACTTC. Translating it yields CASSNQRGETQYF.

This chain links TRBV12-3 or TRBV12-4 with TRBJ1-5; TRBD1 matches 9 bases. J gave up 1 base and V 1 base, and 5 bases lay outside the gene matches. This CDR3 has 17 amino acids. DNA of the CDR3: TGTGCCAGCAGTTTAGTACAGGGGGCCGGAAGCAATCAGCCCCAGCATTTT. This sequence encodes CASSLVQGAGSNQPQHF.

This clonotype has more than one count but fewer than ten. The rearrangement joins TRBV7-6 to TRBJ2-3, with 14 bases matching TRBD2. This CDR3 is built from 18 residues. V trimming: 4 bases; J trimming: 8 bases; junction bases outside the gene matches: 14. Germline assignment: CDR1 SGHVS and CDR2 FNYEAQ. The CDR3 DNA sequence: TGTGCCAGCAGCTCGCCCCCCCCGGGACTAGCGGGGGAGGGTACGCAGTATTTT. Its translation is CASSSPPPGLAGEGTQYF.